This T cell receptor (beta chain) derives from a study of cytomegalovirus exposure and HLA in healthy donors. About the research overall: The 90 to 150 validation repertoires matched the 666 first-cohort repertoires in platform, a later analysis reported. Study results and caveats: Reports indicated that the classifier achieved high specificity and sensitivity in diagnosing cytomegalovirus status.

A note on this clone: The target antigen is unknown.

J lost 3 bases, V lost 5 bases, and 11 bases had no gene match. The germline V gene has CDR1 SGHTA and CDR2 FQGTGA. The CDR3 is 18 amino acids. The repertoire was sequenced with immunoSEQ multiplex PCR; TCRdb's copy has only in-frame clones and lacks some. This sample carries 280,000 or so clones, approximately 87% of them seen once, and the ten largest clones take around 0.9%. Sequencing was done on a sample of PBMCs. The clonotype comes from a woman in her late teens or twenties in good health and CMV-seronegative. V gene TRBV7-3 combines with J gene TRBJ2-1, with TRBD2 matching 12 bases. Here the CDR3 reads CASSLLSPLAGGYNEQFF. DNA of the CDR3: TGTGCCAGCAGCCTACTTTCCCCACTAGCGGGGGGCTACAATGAGCAGTTCTTC.